This T cell receptor beta chain emerged from a study of blood T cell repertoires in COVID-19. Looking at the study overall: The analysed material was cDNA or gDNA that came from T cells, B-cell-depleted T cells, or PBMCs.

Germline CDR1 and CDR2: SGHNT and YENEEA. The CDR3 extends over 15 amino acids. V shed 0 bases and J 8 bases; nucleotides not matched to a gene: 3. The repertoire was sequenced with immunoSEQ multiplex PCR; TCRdb's copy has only in-frame clones and lacks some. The sample has almost 20,000 clones; around 83% are singletons. This clonotype was sampled from a human donor with active COVID-19. The donor label of this sample is uncertain. This sequence joins TRBV11-3 and TRBJ1-4; 10 bases match TRBD1. The sample consisted of peripheral blood. Here the CDR3 DNA reads TGTGCCAGCAGCTTAGATGGACAGGGGGAAGAAAAACTGTTTTTT. Its translation: CASSLDGQGEEKLFF.